Below, 32 T cell receptor beta chains from the same sample are listed, as sequenced in a study of T cell responses to AZD1222 COVID-19 vaccine. This table comes from immunoSEQ multiplex PCR, and its TCRdb copy is limited to in-frame clones, with some not included. This table holds some 99,000 clones, 88% found once. The sequences come from peripheral blood, collected on day 0 of MenACWY control vaccination. These receptors all stem from an adult in good health.

The chain links TRBV28 to TRBJ1-2, with a weak D call TRBD1 (6 bases). V was trimmed by 7 bases and J by 4 bases, leaving 13 bases between them. The CDR3 covers 13 residues. Germline loops: CDR1 MDHEN, CDR2 SYDVKM. For the CDR3, the DNA is TGTGCCAGCACCAGAGGGGGTTCCTATGGCTACACCTTC. It specifies CASTRGGSYGYTF.

This clone has only one observation. The identical CDR3 is also encoded by other nucleotide sequences in the sample. The J gene is TRBJ1-2, the V gene TRBV28; D gene uncertain. The CDR3 contains 12 residues. V dropped 6 bases and J dropped 2 bases, with 7 bases sitting between them. CDR1 and CDR2 from the germline V gene are MDHEN and SYDVKM. The CDR3: CASRLGNYGYTF. The CDR3 DNA reads as TGTGCCAGCAGGTTGGGGAACTATGGCTACACCTTC.

This clone was counted once. The chain links TRBV19 to TRBJ1-2, with D perhaps matching TRBD1 (5 bases). The V gene's germline CDR1 is LNHDA and CDR2 SQIVND (reference sequence). Trimming stripped 2 bases from V and 6 bases from J, with 16 bases between. The CDR3 has 15 residues. This CDR3 reads CASSITLSGTDGYTF. The CDR3, as DNA: TGTGCCAGTAGTATAACTCTATCGGGGACGGATGGCTACACCTTC.

V and J are TRBV6-6 and TRBJ1-2; D uncertain. The CDR3 loop spans 13 amino acids. V was pared by 0 bases and J by 10 bases, with 12 bases between. CDR1 is MNHNY, CDR2 SVGAGI, per germline (reference sequence). This CDR3 is CASSYSKGPFYTF. DNA for the CDR3: TGTGCCAGCAGTTACTCGAAAGGACCGTTCTACACCTTC.

This clone has only a few counts. This CDR3 reads CASRGGFGYGYTF. CDR3 DNA sequence: TGCGCCAGCCGGGGGGGGTTTGGCTATGGCTACACCTTC. The chain has TRBV4-1 and TRBJ1-2, with TRBD1 as a possible D gene (5 bases). Trimming shortened V by 8 bases and J by 4 bases, and 14 bases separated the two germline ends. CDR1 and CDR2 from the germline V gene are MGHRA and YSYEKL. The CDR3 spans 13 residues.

This chain joins TRBV7-2 and TRBJ2-1, with 9 bases that match TRBD2. V shed 2 bases and J 8 bases; nucleotides not matched to a gene: 10. CDR3 length: 16 amino acids. Per the germline V gene, CDR1 is SGHTA and CDR2 is FQGNSA. CDR3 sequence reads: CASSLRASGRLDEQFF. DNA for the CDR3: TGTGCCAGCAGCTTAAGGGCCAGCGGGAGGCTGGATGAGCAGTTCTTC.

J is TRBJ2-7 and V is TRBV27; D unresolved. Per germline, CDR1 MNHEY and CDR2 SMNVEV (reference sequence). Trimming shortened V by 2 bases and J by 7 bases, and 9 bases separated the two germline ends. The CDR3 has 12 amino acids. Here the CDR3 reads CASSLGVGEQYF. CDR3 coding DNA: TGTGCCAGCAGTTTAGGGGTTGGGGAGCAGTACTTC.

The chain uses TRBV4-3 and TRBJ2-1; TRBD2 agrees at 8 bases. The J segment lost 2 bases and the V segment lost 0 bases, leaving 6 bases of the junction unmatched. The CDR3 length is 17 residues. CDR1 LGHNA and CDR2 YSLEER come from the germline V gene. The CDR3 loop reads CASSQEGLAGTYNEQFF. As DNA, the CDR3 is TGCGCCAGCAGCCAAGAAGGTCTAGCGGGCACCTACAATGAGCAGTTCTTC.

V usage is TRBV28 and J usage is TRBJ1-2; the D is unclear. Trimming took 3 bases from V and 7 from J, leaving 9 bases between them. The CDR3 spans 12 residues. Germline V gives CDR1 MDHEN, CDR2 SYDVKM. The CDR3 here is CASSFGYFGYTF. CDR3 in DNA: TGTGCCAGCAGTTTCGGGTACTTTGGCTACACCTTC.

The chain joins TRBV23-1 to TRBJ2-3; possibly TRBD2 for D (6 bases). TRBV23-1 is placed among ORFs of uncertain function. The CDR3 has 19 amino acids. The germline V and J ends were trimmed by 1 base and 1 base, with 21 bases remaining between them. CDR3 sequence reads: CASSQLSFAGLQCTDTQYF. The CDR3 nucleotides are TGCGCCAGCAGTCAATTGAGTTTCGCGGGACTCCAATGCACAGATACGCAGTATTTT.

The rearrangement uses TRBV7-3 and TRBJ2-1; 11 nucleotides line up with TRBD2. V was clipped by 5 bases and J by 9 bases; unmatched bases: 9. The germline V gene has CDR1 SGHTA and CDR2 FQGTGA. The CDR3 spans 15 residues. The CDR3 DNA is TGTGCCAGCAGCCCAACCGGACTAGCGGGTGGTGAGCAGTTCTTC. Its protein is CASSPTGLAGGEQFF.

The chain is built from TRBV9 and TRBJ1-5; D is unresolved. Trimming took 0 bases from V and 2 from J, leaving 9 bases between them. Germline V lookup: CDR1 SGDLS, CDR2 YYNGEE. The CDR3 covers 15 residues. This chain's CDR3 is CASSVGPGGNQPQHF. In DNA, the CDR3 is TGTGCCAGCAGCGTAGGGCCGGGAGGCAATCAGCCCCAGCATTTT.

The rearrangement uses TRBV15 and TRBJ2-3; tentatively, D is TRBD2 (5 bases). This CDR3 has 16 amino acids. Germline CDR1 and CDR2: LNHNV and YYDKDF (reference sequence). The V end lost 3 bases, the J end lost 0 bases, and 13 bases lay between the germline ends. For the CDR3, the DNA is TGTGCCACCAGCAGCCGATCGGGATCAAGCACAGATACGCAGTATTTT. It codes for CATSSRSGSSTDTQYF.

Only one count was recorded for this clone. The J gene is TRBJ1-1, the V gene TRBV7-3; 8 nucleotides line up with TRBD1. The length of the CDR3 is 15 residues. Germline V gene data show CDR1 as SGHTA and CDR2 as FQGTGA. Trimming cost V 5 bases and J 4 bases; bases outside gene matches: 9. Here the CDR3 DNA reads TGTGCCAGCAGCCAAACTTCAGGGGGCGTCACTGAAGCTTTCTTT. It codes for CASSQTSGGVTEAFF. Looking up the rest from reference TRBV7-3 and TRBJ1-1 gives the full variable domain: GAGVSQTPSNKVTEKGKYVELRCDPISGHTALYWYRQSLGQGPEFLIYFQGTGAADDSGLPNDRFFAVRPEGSVSTLKIQRTERGDSAVYLCASSQTSGGVTEAFFGQGTRLTVV.

This chain's CDR3 is CASSLGSNTGELFF. The CDR3 DNA follows: TGCGCCAGCAGCTTGGGCAGTAACACCGGGGAGCTGTTTTTT. The chain couples TRBV5-1 to TRBJ2-2; D is unclear. The V end lost 0 bases, the J end lost 2 bases, and 5 bases lay between the germline ends. This CDR3 has 14 residues. CDR1 and CDR2 from the germline V gene are SGHRS and YFSETQ. Together with reference TRBV5-1 and TRBJ2-2, the CDR3 gives the full variable domain: KAGVTQTPRYLIKTRGQQVTLSCSPISGHRSVSWYQQTPGQGLQFLFEYFSETQRNKGNFPGRFSGRQFSNSRSEMNVSTLELGDSALYLCASSLGSNTGELFFGEGSRLTVL.

V and J are TRBV4-2 and TRBJ2-1, with TRBD1 as a possible D gene (6 bases). Germline CDR1 is LGHNA and CDR2 is YNFKEQ. This CDR3 has 15 residues. Trimming stripped 3 bases from V and 4 bases from J, with 13 bases between. The CDR3 loop reads CASSQDGQTYNEQFF. The CDR3, as DNA: TGTGCCAGCAGCCAGGACGGACAGACGTACAATGAGCAGTTCTTC.

In its sample, this clone was seen once. The chain combines TRBV7-9 with TRBJ2-7; the match to TRBD1 covers 8 bases. Germline lookup yields CDR1 SEHNR and CDR2 FQNEAQ (reference sequence). The CDR3 extends over 16 amino acids. Germline trimming cut 8 bases from V and 0 bases from J; bases unmatched to any gene: 12. CDR3 nucleotide sequence: TGTGCCAGCCCCCCAGCAGGGGGCCTTATCTCCTACGAGCAGTACTTC. It codes for CASPPAGGLISYEQYF.

This clone appeared a single time. The chain carries TRBV9 and TRBJ1-3; TRBD1 aligns across 8 bases. Per germline, CDR1 SGDLS and CDR2 YYNGEE. V trimming: 4 bases; J trimming: 0 bases; junction bases outside the gene matches: 6. The CDR3 loop spans 16 amino acids. The CDR3 region has the DNA TGTGCCAGCAGCCAGGGGGCCAGCCGCTCTGGAAACACCATATATTTT. Translation gives CASSQGASRSGNTIYF.

On this clone: The junction differs from germline at one of its ends, possibly a read error. The chain employs TRBV7-8 and TRBJ2-7, with D possibly TRBD2 on 6 matching bases. Germline loops: CDR1 SGHVS, CDR2 FQNEAQ. This CDR3 has 15 residues. The CDR3 sequence is CASSIAGTGSYEQYF. The CDR3 bases are TGTGCCAGCAGCATAGCCGGGACTGGGTCCTACGAGCAGTACTTC.

This chain links TRBV4-2 with TRBJ2-7; D is unclear. This CDR3 is built from 13 residues. Trimming cost V 0 bases and J 2 bases, with 5 bases left between them. The V gene's germline CDR1 is LGHNA and CDR2 YNFKEQ. The CDR3 here is CASSQESPYEQYF. CDR3 coding DNA: TGTGCCAGCAGCCAAGAGTCTCCCTACGAGCAGTACTTC.

The CDR3 region is CAIVENPGQGNGYTF. In DNA, the CDR3 is TGTGCCATCGTGGAAAATCCGGGACAGGGGAATGGCTACACCTTC. This sequence joins TRBV10-3 and TRBJ1-2; 10 bases are shared with TRBD1. The CDR3 covers 15 residues. Germline CDR1 is ENHRY and CDR2 is SYGVKD. J gave up 6 bases and V 8 bases, and 12 bases lay outside the gene matches.

The chain links TRBV28 to TRBJ1-3; tentatively, D is TRBD1 (5 bases). The CDR3 is made up of 16 amino acids. Trimming removed 10 bases from V and 0 bases from J, with 19 bases in between. CDR1 is MDHEN and CDR2 is SYDVKM in the germline V gene. The CDR3 sequence: CAINPGLQSSGNTIYF. The CDR3 DNA follows: TGTGCCATCAACCCGGGACTCCAGAGCTCTGGAAACACCATATATTTT. Drawing the rest from reference TRBV28 and TRBJ1-3, the complete variable domain is DVKVTQSSRYLVKRTGEKVFLECVQDMDHENMFWYRQDPGLGLRLIYFSYDVKMKEKGDIPEGYSVSREKKERFSLILESASTNQTSMYLCAINPGLQSSGNTIYFGEGSWLTVV.

This clone was detected only a few times. This chain connects TRBV15 to TRBJ1-1; no clear D gene. The length of the CDR3 is 13 residues. From germline, CDR1 is LNHNV and CDR2 YYDKDF (reference sequence). Trimming stripped 5 bases from V and 4 bases from J, with 11 bases between. The CDR3 DNA is TGTGCCACCAGCGCTACTCGGAGCACTGAAGCTTTCTTT. Translation: CATSATRSTEAFF.

The chain employs TRBV5-6 and TRBJ1-1; 7 nucleotides agree with TRBD1. CDR3 length: 15 amino acids. The junction had 7 bases not matched to a gene; V was cut back by 4 bases and J by 1 base. In germline, CDR1 is SGHDT, CDR2 YYEEEE. The CDR3 region is CASSKWDRRNTEAFF. The CDR3 DNA reads TGTGCCAGCAGCAAATGGGACAGAAGGAACACTGAAGCTTTCTTT. The full variable domain, completed using reference TRBV5-6 and TRBJ1-1, is DAGVTQSPTHLIKTRGQQVTLRCSPKSGHDTVSWYQQALGQGPQFIFQYYEEEERQRGNFPDRFSGHQFPNYSSELNVNALLLGDSALYLCASSKWDRRNTEAFFGQGTRLTVV.

The chain joins TRBV15 to TRBJ2-3, with 10 bases matching TRBD2. Trimming at V came to 0 bases and at J to 4 bases, leaving 13 bases not matched to a gene. This CDR3 spans 19 amino acids. Looked up from germline, CDR1 is LNHNV and CDR2 is YYDKDF (reference sequence). CDR3 bases: TGTGCCACCAGCAGAGATCGGGGGCTAGCGGGAGTTCCCCCAGATACGCAGTATTTT. Translation gives CATSRDRGLAGVPPDTQYF.

Here the CDR3 DNA reads TGTGCCAGCAGCCAAGCCAGGGTGTCGGGGGCCAACGTCCTGACTTTC. This gives the protein CASSQARVSGANVLTF. This chain connects TRBV5-4 to TRBJ2-6; a weak D match, TRBD1 (5 bases). The length of the CDR3 is 16 residues. Between the trimmed V and J ends, which lost 4 bases and 4 bases, there was a span of 15 bases. Germline V gene data show CDR1 as SGHNT and CDR2 as YYREEE (reference sequence). Combining the CDR3 with reference TRBV5-4 and TRBJ2-6 gives the whole variable domain ETGVTQSPTHLIKTRGQQVTLRCSSQSGHNTVSWYQQALGQGPQFIFQYYREEENGRGNFPPRFSGLQFPNYSSELNVNALELDDSALYLCASSQARVSGANVLTFGAGSRLTVL.

The chain couples TRBV7-7 to TRBJ2-2; D remains ambiguous. The CDR3 is 15 amino acids. With 1 base removed from V and 1 base from J, the gap between germline ends came to 7 bases. In germline, CDR1 is SSHAT, CDR2 FNYEAQ (reference sequence). DNA of the CDR3: TGTGCCAGCAGCTTAGTGCTCAAGAACACCGGGGAGCTGTTTTTT. Translating gives CASSLVLKNTGELFF.

The rearrangement uses TRBV12-3 or TRBV12-4 and TRBJ1-2; D is unresolved. The CDR3 runs to 13 residues. The V gene lost 2 bases and the J gene lost 4 bases, with 8 bases spanning the gap. The CDR3 DNA follows: TGTGCCAGCAGTTTATCGGCGGTCTATGGCTACACCTTC. Its protein product is CASSLSAVYGYTF.

The genes are TRBV6-5 and TRBJ1-3; D not certain. The CDR3 has 13 amino acids. CDR1 and CDR2 from the germline V gene are MNHEY and SVGAGI. The V end lost 0 bases, the J end lost 8 bases, and 8 bases lay between the germline ends. The CDR3 nucleotides read TGTGCCAGCAGTTACTCGATGGTTGACACCATATATTTT. Its protein product is CASSYSMVDTIYF.

The chain carries TRBV3-1 (or the pseudogene TRBV3-2) and TRBJ2-1; the match to TRBD1 covers 7 bases. Germline V gene sequence: CDR1 LGHDT, CDR2 YNNKEL (reference sequence). Trimming took 4 bases from V and 0 from J; bases not matched to a gene: 3. This CDR3 is built from 15 residues. CDR3 bases: TGTGCCAGCAGCCCGGACAGGAGCTCCTACAATGAGCAGTTCTTC. This encodes CASSPDRSSYNEQFF.

The chain carries TRBV3-1 (or the pseudogene TRBV3-2) and TRBJ1-3; maybe TRBD1 (6 bases). Trimming took 2 bases from V and 0 from J, leaving 14 bases between them. Germline assignment: CDR1 LGHDT and CDR2 YNNKEL (reference sequence). The CDR3 consists of 17 residues. In DNA form, the CDR3 reads TGTGCCAGCAGCCAAAGGCGGGACACCACCTCTGGAAACACCATATATTTT. It specifies CASSQRRDTTSGNTIYF.

The chain uses TRBV18 and TRBJ1-2; D is perhaps TRBD1 (5 bases). Germline CDR1 and CDR2: KGHSH and LQKENI. The V end was cut by 3 bases, the J end by 6 bases, with 14 bases between. The CDR3 runs to 14 residues. CDR3 region: CASSPTGQGDGYTF. The CDR3 DNA reads TGTGCCAGCTCACCGACGGGGCAGGGAGATGGCTACACCTTC.